These T cell receptor beta chains were read from a single sample in a study of T cell repertoires in cytomegalovirus infection. Via MiXCR, TCRdb re-called the reads, giving one row per CDR3 protein. Seen here are a few hundred thousand distinct CDR3 sequences, approximately 40% observed once, and the top ten hold about 46%. No antigen has been identified for these receptors. The sample was cultured PBMCs, taken from culture after CMV antigen stimulation. The receptors here all came from a human donor in good health (CMV status not recorded). Some clones in this sample may be carry-over from other donors' samples. Both conserved end residues are trimmed from each CDR3. D genes are given only for firm matches.

D: -; V: TRBV5-1; J: TRBJ2-4; CDR3: ASSLITGENIQY
D: -; V: TRBV6-5; J: TRBJ2-1; CDR3: ASSYRGGPNEQF
D: -; V: TRBV18; J: TRBJ2-3; CDR3: ASSPPTQGQTQY
D: -; V: TRBV7-2; J: TRBJ2-1; CDR3: ASSLIRDTQF
D: -; V: TRBV9; J: TRBJ2-3; CDR3: ASSANKYDTQY
D: TRBD2; V: TRBV7-2; J: TRBJ2-1; CDR3: ASSRDYLPPNEQF
D: -; V: TRBV11-2; J: TRBJ2-1; CDR3: ASSCCPGEQF
D: TRBD2; V: TRBV6-2/TRBV6-3; J: TRBJ2-7; CDR3: ASNPSPGLAMVEQY
D: TRBD2; V: TRBV6-2/TRBV6-3; J: TRBJ2-1; CDR3: ASSATGLAVYNEQF
D: TRBD2; V: TRBV5-6; J: TRBJ2-1; CDR3: ASSPTGSGVNEQF
D: -; V: TRBV19; J: TRBJ2-5; CDR3: ASSQDYQETQY
D: -; V: TRBV11-2; J: TRBJ2-6; CDR3: ASSPEGFTLQTGANVLT
D: -; V: TRBV7-2; J: TRBJ1-1; CDR3: ASSLDGRGIEAF
D: -; V: TRBV7-2; J: TRBJ2-5; CDR3: ASSLRTEETQY
D: -; V: TRBV6-1; J: TRBJ2-3; CDR3: ASSDFLFPGGLGNGDTQY
D: -; V: TRBV7-6; J: TRBJ2-7; CDR3: ASSLGAGTSYEQY
D: TRBD2; V: TRBV20-1; J: TRBJ2-5; CDR3: TKGLAEETQY
D: TRBD1; V: TRBV7-2; J: TRBJ1-4; CDR3: ASSAGTASEKLF
D: TRBD2; V: TRBV11-2; J: TRBJ2-1; CDR3: ASSLGGLAASYNEQF
D: -; V: TRBV5-6; J: TRBJ1-1; CDR3: ASRSINTEAF
D: -; V: TRBV12-3/TRBV12-4; J: TRBJ1-2; CDR3: ASSLDRATNYGYT
D: TRBD1; V: TRBV27; J: TRBJ1-2; CDR3: ASASSGTGGRRHGYT
D: -; V: TRBV11-2; J: TRBJ2-5; CDR3: ASSSFGETQY